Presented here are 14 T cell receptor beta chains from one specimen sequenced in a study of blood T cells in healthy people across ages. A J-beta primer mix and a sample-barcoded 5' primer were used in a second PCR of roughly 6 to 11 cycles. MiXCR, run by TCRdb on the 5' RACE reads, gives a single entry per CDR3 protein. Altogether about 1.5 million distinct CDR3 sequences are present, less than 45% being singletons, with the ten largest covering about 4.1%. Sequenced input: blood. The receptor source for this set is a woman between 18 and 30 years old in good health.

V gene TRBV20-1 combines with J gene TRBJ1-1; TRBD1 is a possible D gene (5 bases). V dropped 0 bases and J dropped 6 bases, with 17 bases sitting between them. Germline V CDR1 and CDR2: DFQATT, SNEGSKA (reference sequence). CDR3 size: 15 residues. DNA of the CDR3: TGCAGTGCTAGAGATCCCCGGGGGGGATTTGCTGAAGCTTTCTTT. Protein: CSARDPRGGFAEAFF.

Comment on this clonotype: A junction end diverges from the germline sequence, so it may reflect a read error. DNA of the CDR3: TGCGGCGTTGTCGCGAATTCCTACGAGCAGTACTTC. It encodes CGVVANSYEQYF. The genes are TRBV29-1 and TRBJ2-7; D not resolved. The CDR3 loop spans 12 amino acids. Germline assignment: CDR1 SQVTM and CDR2 ANQGSEA.

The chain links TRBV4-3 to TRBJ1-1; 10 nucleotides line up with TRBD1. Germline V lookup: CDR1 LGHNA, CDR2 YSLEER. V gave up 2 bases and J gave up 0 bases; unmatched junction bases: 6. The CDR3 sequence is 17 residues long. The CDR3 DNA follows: TGCGCCAGCAGCCAACTAACCGGGACAGGGGTGAACACTGAAGCTTTCTTT. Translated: CASSQLTGTGVNTEAFF.

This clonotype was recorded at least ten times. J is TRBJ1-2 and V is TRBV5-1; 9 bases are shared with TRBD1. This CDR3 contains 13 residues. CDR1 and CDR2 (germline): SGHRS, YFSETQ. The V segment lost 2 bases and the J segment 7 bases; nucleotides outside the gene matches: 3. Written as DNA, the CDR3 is TGCGCCAGCAGCTTACAGGGGGCTGGTGGCTACACCTTC. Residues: CASSLQGAGGYTF.

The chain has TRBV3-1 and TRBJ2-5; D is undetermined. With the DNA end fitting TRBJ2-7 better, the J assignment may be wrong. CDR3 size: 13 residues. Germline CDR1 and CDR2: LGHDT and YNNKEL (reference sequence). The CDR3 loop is CASSHSSLYEQYF. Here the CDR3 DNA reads TGTGCCAGCAGCCATTCGTCCCTTTACGAGCAGTACTTC.

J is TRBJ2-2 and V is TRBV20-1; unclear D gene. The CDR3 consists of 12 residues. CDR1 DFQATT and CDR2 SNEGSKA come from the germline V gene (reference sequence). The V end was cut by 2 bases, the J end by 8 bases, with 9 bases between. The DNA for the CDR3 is TGCAGTGCTAGATTGGGATTTGGGGAGCTGTTTTTT. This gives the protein CSARLGFGELFF.

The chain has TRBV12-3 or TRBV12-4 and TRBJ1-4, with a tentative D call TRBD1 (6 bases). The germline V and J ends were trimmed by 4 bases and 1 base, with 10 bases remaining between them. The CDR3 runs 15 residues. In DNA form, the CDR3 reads TGTGCCAGCAGTTGGGCAGGGGAAACTAATGAAAAACTGTTTTTT. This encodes CASSWAGETNEKLFF.

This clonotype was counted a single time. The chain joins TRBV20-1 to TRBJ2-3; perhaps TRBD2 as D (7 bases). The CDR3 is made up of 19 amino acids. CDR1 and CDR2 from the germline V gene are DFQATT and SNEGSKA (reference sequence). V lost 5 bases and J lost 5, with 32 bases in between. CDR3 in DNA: TGCAGTGCTCCCTTTCTAGGGGGGGATAGCCTCTTGGAGGGAGATACGCAGTATTTT. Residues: CSAPFLGGDSLLEGDTQYF.

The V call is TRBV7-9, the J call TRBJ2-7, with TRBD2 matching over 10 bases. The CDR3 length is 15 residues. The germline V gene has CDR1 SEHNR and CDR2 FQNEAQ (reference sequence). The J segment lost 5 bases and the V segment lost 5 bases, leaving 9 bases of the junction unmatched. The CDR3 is CASSETSGPFHEQYF. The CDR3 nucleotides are TGTGCCAGCAGCGAGACTAGCGGGCCGTTTCACGAGCAGTACTTC.

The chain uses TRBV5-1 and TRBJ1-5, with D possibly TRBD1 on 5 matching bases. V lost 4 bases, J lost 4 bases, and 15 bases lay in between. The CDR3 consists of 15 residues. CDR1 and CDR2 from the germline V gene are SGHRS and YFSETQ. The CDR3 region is CASSPEGWGNQPQHF. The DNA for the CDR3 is TGCGCCAGCAGCCCGGAGGGGTGGGGGAATCAGCCCCAGCATTTT. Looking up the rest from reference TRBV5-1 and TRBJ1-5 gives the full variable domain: KAGVTQTPRYLIKTRGQQVTLSCSPISGHRSVSWYQQTPGQGLQFLFEYFSETQRNKGNFPGRFSGRQFSNSRSEMNVSTLELGDSALYLCASSPEGWGNQPQHFGDGTRLSIL.

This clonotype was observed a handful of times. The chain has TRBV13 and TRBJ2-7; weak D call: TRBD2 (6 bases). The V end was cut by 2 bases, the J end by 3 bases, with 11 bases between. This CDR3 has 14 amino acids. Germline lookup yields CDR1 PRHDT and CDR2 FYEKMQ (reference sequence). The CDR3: CASSLTGDIYEQYF. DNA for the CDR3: TGTGCCAGCAGCTTAACGGGAGATATCTACGAGCAGTACTTC.

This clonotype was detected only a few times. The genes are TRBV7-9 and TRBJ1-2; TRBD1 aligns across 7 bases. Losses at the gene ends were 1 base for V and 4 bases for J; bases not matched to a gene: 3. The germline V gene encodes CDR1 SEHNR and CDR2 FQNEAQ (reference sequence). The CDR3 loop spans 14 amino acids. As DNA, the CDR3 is TGTGCCAGCAGCTTAGTCGGGACAGTCTATGGCTACACCTTC. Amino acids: CASSLVGTVYGYTF.

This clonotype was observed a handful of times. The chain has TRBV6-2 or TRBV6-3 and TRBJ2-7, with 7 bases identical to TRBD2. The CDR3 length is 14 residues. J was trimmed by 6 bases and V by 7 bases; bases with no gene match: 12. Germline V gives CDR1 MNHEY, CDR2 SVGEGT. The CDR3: CASKSGGKVFEQYF. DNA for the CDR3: TGTGCCAGCAAGTCGGGAGGAAAGGTCTTCGAGCAGTACTTC.

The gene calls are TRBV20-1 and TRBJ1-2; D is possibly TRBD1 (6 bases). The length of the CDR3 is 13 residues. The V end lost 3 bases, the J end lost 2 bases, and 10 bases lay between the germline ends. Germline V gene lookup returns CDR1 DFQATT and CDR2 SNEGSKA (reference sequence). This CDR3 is CSARNRVNYGYTF. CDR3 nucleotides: TGCAGTGCTAGGAACAGGGTAAACTATGGCTACACCTTC.